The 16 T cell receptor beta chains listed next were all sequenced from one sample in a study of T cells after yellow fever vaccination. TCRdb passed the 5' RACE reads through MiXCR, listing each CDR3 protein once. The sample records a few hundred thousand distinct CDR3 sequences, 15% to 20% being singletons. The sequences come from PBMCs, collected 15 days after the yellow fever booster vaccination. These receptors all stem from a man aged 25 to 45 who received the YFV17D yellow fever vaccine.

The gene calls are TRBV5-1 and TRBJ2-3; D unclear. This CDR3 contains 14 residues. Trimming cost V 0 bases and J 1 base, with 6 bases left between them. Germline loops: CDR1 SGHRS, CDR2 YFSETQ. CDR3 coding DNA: TGCGCCAGCAGCTTGGCTCTTCGCACAGATACGCAGTATTTT. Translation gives CASSLALRTDTQYF.

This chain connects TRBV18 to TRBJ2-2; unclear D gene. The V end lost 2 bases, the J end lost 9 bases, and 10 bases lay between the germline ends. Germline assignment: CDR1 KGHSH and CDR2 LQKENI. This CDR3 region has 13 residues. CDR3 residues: CASSPTNSRELFF. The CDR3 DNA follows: TGTGCCAGCTCACCAACCAACAGTAGGGAGCTGTTTTTT.

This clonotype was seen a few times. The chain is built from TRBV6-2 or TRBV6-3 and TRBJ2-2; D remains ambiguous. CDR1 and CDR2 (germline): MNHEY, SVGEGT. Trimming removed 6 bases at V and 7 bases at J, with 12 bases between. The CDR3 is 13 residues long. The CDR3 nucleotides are TGTGCCAGCAGCCACAGCAGAATCGGGGAGCTGTTTTTT. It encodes CASSHSRIGELFF.

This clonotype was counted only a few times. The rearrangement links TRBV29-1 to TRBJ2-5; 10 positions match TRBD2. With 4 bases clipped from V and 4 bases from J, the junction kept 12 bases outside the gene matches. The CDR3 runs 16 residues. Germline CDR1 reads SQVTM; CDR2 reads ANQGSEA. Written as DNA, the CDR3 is TGCAGCGTTGGCCGGGGATCTAGCGGGAGTGGAGAGACCCAGTACTTC. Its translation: CSVGRGSSGSGETQYF.

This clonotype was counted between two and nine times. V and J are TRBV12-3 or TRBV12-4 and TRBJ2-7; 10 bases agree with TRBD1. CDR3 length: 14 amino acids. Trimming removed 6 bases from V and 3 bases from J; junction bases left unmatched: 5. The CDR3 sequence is CASSQRTGGYEQYF. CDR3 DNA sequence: TGTGCCAGCAGCCAAAGGACAGGGGGCTACGAGCAGTACTTC.

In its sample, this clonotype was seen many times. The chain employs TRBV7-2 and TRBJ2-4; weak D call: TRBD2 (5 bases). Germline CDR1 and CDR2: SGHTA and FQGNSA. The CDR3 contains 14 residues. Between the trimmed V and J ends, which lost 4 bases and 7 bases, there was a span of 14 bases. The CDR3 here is CASSSGLGWNIQYF. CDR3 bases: TGTGCCAGCAGCTCCGGACTGGGTTGGAACATTCAGTACTTC.

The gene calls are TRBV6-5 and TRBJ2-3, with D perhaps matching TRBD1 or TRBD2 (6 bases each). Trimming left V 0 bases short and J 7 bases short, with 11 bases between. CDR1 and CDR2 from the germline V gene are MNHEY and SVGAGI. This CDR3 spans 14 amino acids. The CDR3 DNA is TGTGCCAGCAGTTACTCTGGGGGCGGGAATACGCAGTATTTT. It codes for CASSYSGGGNTQYF.

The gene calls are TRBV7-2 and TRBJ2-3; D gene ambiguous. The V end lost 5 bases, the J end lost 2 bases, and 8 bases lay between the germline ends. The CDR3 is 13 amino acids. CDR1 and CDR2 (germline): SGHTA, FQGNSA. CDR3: CASSTPNTDTQYF. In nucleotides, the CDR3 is TGTGCCAGCAGCACCCCTAACACAGATACGCAGTATTTT.

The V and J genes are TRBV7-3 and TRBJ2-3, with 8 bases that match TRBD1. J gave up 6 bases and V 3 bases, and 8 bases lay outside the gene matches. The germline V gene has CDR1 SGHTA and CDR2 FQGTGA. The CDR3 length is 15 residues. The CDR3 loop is CASSFRQGTGDTQYF. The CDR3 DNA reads TGTGCCAGCAGCTTCCGACAGGGGACGGGTGATACGCAGTATTTT.

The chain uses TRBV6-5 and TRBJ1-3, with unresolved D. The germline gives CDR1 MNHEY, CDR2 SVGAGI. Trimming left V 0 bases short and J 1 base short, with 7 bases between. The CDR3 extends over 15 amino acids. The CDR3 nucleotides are TGTGCCAGCAGTTACTCGTTTGGATCTGGAAACACCATATATTTT. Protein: CASSYSFGSGNTIYF.

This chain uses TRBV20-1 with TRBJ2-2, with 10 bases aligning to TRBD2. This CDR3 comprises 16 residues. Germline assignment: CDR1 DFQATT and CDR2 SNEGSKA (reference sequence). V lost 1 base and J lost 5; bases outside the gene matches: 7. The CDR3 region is CSARGSGRAETGELFF. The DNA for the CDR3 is TGCAGTGCTAGAGGCAGCGGGAGGGCCGAAACCGGGGAGCTGTTTTTT.

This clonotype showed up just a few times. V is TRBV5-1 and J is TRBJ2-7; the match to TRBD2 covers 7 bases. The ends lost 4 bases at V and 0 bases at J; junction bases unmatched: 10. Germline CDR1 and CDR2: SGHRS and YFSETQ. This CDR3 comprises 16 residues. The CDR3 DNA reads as TGCGCCAGCAGCCTGTCTAGCGGCACAATCTCCTACGAGCAGTACTTC. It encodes CASSLSSGTISYEQYF.

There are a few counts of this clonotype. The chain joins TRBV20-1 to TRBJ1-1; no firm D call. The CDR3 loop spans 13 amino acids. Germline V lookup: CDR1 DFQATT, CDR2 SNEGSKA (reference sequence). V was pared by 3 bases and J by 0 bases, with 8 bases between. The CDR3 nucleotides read TGCAGTGCTAGGCGGGCTATGAACACTGAAGCTTTCTTT. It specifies CSARRAMNTEAFF.

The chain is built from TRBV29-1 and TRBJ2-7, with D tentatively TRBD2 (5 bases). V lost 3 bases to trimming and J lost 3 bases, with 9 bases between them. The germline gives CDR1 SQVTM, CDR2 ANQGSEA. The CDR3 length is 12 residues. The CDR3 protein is CSVDSGSYEQYF. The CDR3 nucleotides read TGCAGCGTTGACAGTGGGAGCTACGAGCAGTACTTC.

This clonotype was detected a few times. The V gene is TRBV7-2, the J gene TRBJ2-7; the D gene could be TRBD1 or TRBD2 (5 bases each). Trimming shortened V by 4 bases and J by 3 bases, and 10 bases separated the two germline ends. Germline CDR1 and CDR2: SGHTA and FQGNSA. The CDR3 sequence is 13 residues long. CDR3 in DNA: TGTGCCAGCAGCTCCGGGGCGGGCTACGAGCAGTACTTC. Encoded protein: CASSSGAGYEQYF.

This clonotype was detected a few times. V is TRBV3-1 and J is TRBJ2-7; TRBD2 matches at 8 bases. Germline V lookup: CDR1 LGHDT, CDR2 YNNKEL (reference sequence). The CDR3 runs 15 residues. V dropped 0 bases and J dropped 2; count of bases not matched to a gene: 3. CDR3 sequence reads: CASSQDAGGTYEQYF. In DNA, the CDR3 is TGTGCCAGCAGCCAAGATGCGGGGGGCACCTACGAGCAGTACTTC.